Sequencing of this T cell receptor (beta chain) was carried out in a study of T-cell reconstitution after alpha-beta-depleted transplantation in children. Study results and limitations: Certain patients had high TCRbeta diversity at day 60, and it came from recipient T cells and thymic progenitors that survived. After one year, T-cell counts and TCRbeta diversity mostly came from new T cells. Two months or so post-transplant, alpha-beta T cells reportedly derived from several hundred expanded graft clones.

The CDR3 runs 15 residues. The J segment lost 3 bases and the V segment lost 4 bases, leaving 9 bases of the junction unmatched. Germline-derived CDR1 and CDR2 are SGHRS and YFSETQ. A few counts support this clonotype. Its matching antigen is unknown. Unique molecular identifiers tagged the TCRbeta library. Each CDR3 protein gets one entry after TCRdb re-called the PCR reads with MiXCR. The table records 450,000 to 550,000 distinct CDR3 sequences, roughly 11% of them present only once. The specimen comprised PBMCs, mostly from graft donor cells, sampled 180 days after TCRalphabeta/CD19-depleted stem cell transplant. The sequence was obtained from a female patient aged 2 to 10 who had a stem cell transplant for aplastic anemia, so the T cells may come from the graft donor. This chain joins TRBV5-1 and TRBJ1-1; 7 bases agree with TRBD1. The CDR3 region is CASSPIQGSDTEAFF. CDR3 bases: TGCGCCAGCAGCCCGATACAGGGGAGCGACACTGAAGCTTTCTTT.